These 3 T cell receptor beta chains share one sample of origin, sequenced in a study of CD8 T cells in ankylosing spondylitis. TCRdb analysed the 5' RACE reads with MiXCR anew, one entry per CDR3 protein. Counted here are some 290,000 distinct CDR3 sequences, around 19% occurring once; the ten biggest clones make up roughly 7.4%. Sequences were obtained from blood, either unsorted or a sorted T cell fraction (not recorded which). The source is a male donor with ankylosing spondylitis or in good health (not recorded which).

The V gene is TRBV5-1, the J gene TRBJ2-1, with 7 bases that match TRBD2. Looked up from germline, CDR1 is SGHRS and CDR2 is YFSETQ. V shed 0 bases and J 6 bases; nucleotides not matched to a gene: 6. This CDR3 has 15 amino acids. CDR3 DNA: TGCGCCAGCAGCTTGGTGACTAGCCGGGGCAATGAGCAGTTCTTC. Amino acid sequence: CASSLVTSRGNEQFF.

The V call is TRBV20-1, the J call TRBJ2-4, with 9 nucleotides matching TRBD1. The CDR3 loop spans 14 amino acids. Germline V gene data show CDR1 as DFQATT and CDR2 as SNEGSKA (reference sequence). Trimming cost V 0 bases and J 8 bases; bases outside gene matches: 5. Here the CDR3 DNA reads TGCAGTGCTAGAGATAGTAGGACAGGGGACATTCAGTACTTC. This codes for CSARDSRTGDIQYF.

Regarding this clonotype: The junction departs from germline at one end; a sequencing error may be responsible. The chain links TRBV27 to TRBJ2-1, with D perhaps matching TRBD2 (7 bases). The CDR3 is 13 residues long. Germline assignment: CDR1 MNHEY and CDR2 SMNVEV (reference sequence). The CDR3 here is CTSSWGGGNEQFF. CDR3 coding DNA: TGTACCAGCAGTTGGGGGGGCGGGAATGAGCAGTTCTTC.